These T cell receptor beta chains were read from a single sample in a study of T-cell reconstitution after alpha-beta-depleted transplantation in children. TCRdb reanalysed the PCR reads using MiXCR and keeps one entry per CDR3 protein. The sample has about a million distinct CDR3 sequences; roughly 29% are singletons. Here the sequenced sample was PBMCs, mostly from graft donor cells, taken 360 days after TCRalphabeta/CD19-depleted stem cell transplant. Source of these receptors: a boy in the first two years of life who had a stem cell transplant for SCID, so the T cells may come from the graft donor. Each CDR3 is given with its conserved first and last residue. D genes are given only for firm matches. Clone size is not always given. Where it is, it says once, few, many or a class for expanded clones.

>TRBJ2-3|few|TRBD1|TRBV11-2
CASSLIRGRTPDTQYF
TGTGCCAGCAGCTTAATCAGGGGGCGAACTCCAGATACGCAGTATTTT
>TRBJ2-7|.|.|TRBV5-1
CASSLVAPYEQYF
TGCGCCAGCAGCTTGGTGGCGCCCTACGAGCAGTACTTC
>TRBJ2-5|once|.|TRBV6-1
CASKGRRETQYF
TGTGCCAGCAAGGGCAGGCGGGAGACCCAGTACTTC
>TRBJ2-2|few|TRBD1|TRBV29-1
CSVFWTGSPGELFF
TGCAGCGTTTTTTGGACAGGGTCTCCCGGGGAGCTGTTTTTT
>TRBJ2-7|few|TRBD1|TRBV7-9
CASSLKGQGAYEQYF
TGTGCCAGCAGCTTAAAAGGACAGGGGGCTTACGAGCAGTACTTC
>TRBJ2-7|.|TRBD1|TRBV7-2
CASSLGQGATRRQYF
TGTGCCAGCAGCTTAGGACAGGGGGCAACTCGAAGGCAGTACTTC
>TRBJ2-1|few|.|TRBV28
CASIPYHPRGKGNEQFF
TGTGCCAGCATTCCTTATCATCCGCGGGGTAAGGGGAATGAGCAGTTCTTC
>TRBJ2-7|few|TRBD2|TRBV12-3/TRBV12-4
CASSLVGLAAYEQYF
TGTGCCAGCAGTTTAGTGGGACTAGCGGCCTACGAGCAGTACTTC
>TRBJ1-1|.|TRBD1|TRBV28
CASSFHGTDRTEAFF
TGTGCCAGCAGTTTTCACGGGACAGACCGCACTGAAGCTTTCTTT
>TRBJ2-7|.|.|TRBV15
CATSRGGTAIYEQYF
TGTGCCACCAGCAGAGGCGGGACAGCTATATACGAGCAGTACTTC
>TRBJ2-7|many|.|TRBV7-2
CASSLHGVRIGEQYF
TGTGCCAGCAGCTTACATGGGGTCAGAATCGGCGAGCAGTACTTC
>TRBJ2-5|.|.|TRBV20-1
CSARGTLQETQYF
TGCAGTGCTAGAGGGACCCTCCAAGAGACCCAGTACTTC
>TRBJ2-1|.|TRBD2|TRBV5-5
CASSLTSGGAGFYEQFF
TGTGCCAGCAGCTTGACTAGCGGGGGGGCGGGATTCTATGAGCAGTTCTTC
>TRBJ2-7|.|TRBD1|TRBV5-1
CASSFRGTGEYEQYF
TGCGCCAGCAGCTTTCGGGGGACAGGGGAGTACGAGCAGTACTTC
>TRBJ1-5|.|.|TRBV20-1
CSAQLIRDHGRHSNQPQHF
TGCAGTGCTCAGTTGATCCGGGATCACGGTAGACATAGCAATCAGCCCCAGCATTTT
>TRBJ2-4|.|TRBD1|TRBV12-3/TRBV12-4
CASSLVLGQGASHGDIQYF
TGTGCCAGCAGTTTAGTCCTGGGACAGGGGGCTTCTCACGGGGACATTCAGTACTTC
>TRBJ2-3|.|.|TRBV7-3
CASSLITRDTQYF
TGTGCCAGCAGCTTGATTACCCGAGATACGCAGTATTTT